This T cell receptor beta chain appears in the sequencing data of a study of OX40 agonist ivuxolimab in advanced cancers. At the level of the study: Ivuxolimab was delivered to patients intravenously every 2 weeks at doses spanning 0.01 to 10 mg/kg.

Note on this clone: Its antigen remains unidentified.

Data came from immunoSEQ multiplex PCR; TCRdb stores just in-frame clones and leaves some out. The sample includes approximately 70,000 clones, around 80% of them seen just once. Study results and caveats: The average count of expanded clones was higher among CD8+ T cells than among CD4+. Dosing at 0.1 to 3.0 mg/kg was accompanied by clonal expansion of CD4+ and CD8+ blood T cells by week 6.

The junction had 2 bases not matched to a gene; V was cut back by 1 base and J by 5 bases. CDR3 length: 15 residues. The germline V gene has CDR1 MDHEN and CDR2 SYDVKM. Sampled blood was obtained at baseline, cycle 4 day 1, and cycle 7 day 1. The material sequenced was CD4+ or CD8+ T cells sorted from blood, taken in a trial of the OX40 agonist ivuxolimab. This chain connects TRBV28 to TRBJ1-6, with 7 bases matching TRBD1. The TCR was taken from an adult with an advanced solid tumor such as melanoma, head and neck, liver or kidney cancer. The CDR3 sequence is CASSLFQGDNSPLHF. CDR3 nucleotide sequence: TGTGCCAGCAGTTTATTCCAGGGGGATAATTCACCCCTCCACTTT. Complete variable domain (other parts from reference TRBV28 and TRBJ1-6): DVKVTQSSRYLVKRTGEKVFLECVQDMDHENMFWYRQDPGLGLRLIYFSYDVKMKEKGDIPEGYSVSREKKERFSLILESASTNQTSMYLCASSLFQGDNSPLHFGNGTRLTVT.